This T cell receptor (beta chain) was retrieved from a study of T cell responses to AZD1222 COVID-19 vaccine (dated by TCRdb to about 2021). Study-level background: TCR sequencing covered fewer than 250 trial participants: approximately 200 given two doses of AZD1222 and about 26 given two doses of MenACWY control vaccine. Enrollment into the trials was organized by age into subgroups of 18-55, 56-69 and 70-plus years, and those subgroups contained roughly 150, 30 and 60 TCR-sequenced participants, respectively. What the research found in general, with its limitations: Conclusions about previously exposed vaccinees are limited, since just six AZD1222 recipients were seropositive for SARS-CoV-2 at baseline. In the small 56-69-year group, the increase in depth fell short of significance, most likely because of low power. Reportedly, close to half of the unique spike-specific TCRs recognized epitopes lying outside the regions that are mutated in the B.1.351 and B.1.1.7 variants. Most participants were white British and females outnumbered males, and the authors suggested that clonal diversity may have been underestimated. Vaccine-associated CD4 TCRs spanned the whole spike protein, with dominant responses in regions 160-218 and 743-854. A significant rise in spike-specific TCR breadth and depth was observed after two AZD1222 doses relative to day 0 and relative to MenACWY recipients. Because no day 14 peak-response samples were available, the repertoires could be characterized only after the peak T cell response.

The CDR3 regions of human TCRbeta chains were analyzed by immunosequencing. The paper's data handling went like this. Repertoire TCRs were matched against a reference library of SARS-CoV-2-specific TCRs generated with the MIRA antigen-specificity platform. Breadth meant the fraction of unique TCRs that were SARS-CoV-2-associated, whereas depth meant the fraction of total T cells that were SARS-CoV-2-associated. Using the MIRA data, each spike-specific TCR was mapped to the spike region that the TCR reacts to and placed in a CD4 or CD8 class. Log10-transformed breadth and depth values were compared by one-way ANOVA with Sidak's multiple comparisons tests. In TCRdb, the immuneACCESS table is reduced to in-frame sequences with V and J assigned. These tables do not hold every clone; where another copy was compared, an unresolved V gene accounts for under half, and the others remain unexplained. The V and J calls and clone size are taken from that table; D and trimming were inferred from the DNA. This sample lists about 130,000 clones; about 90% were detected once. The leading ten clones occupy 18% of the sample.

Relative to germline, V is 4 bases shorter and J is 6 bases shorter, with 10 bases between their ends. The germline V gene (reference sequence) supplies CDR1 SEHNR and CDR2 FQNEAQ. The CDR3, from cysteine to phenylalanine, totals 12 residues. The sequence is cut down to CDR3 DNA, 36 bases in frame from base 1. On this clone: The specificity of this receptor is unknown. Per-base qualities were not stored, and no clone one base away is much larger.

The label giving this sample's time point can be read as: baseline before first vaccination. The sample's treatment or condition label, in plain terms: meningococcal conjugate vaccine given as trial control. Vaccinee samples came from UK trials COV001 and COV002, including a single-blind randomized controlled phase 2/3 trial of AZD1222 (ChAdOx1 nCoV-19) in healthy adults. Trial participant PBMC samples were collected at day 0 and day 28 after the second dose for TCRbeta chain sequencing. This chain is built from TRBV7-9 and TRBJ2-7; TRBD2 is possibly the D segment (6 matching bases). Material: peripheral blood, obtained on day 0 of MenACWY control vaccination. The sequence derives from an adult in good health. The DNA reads TGTGCCAGCAGCTGGGCCGGGAGCGAGCAGTACTTC. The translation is CASSWAGSEQYF.